Following are 19 T cell receptor beta chains from one sample sequenced in a study of cytomegalovirus exposure and HLA in healthy donors. This PCR relied on a set of 60 Vbeta primers and 13 Jbeta primers. Measured with immunoSEQ multiplex PCR; TCRdb has only the in-frame clones, and not every one. The data contain more than 95,000 clones, approximately 64% of them singletons. Sample: PBMCs. Receptors were obtained from a man between 60 and 75 years old in good health and CMV-seronegative.

The chain combines TRBV5-1 with TRBJ2-7; D is possibly TRBD2 (5 bases). CDR3 size: 13 residues. Germline V gives CDR1 SGHRS, CDR2 YFSETQ. Trimming cost V 4 bases and J 2 bases, with 10 bases left between them. The CDR3: CASSQPLAYEQYF. CDR3 bases: TGCGCCAGCAGCCAGCCACTAGCCTACGAGCAGTACTTC.

This clone occurred a few times. This rearrangement joins TRBV28 to TRBJ1-3; 7 nucleotides align to TRBD1. This CDR3 is 15 amino acids long. V lost 5 bases, J lost 2 bases, and 6 bases stayed unmatched. From germline, CDR1 is MDHEN and CDR2 SYDVKM. The CDR3 loop reads CASSPLDRTGNTIYF. The CDR3, as DNA: TGTGCCAGCAGTCCCCTGGACAGGACTGGAAACACCATATATTTT.

The rearrangement uses TRBV16 and TRBJ1-6, with D tentatively TRBD1 (5 bases). From germline, CDR1 is KGHSY and CDR2 FQNENV. Trimming cost V 3 bases and J 6 bases, with 12 bases left between them. The CDR3 runs to 15 residues. CDR3 nucleotides: TGTGCCAGCAGCCATTCGACAGTCTCTAATTCACCCCTCCACTTT. This sequence encodes CASSHSTVSNSPLHF.

This clone was detected only a few times. V gene TRBV5-1 combines with J gene TRBJ1-3, with D possibly being TRBD1 (6 bases). The CDR3 loop spans 16 amino acids. The V and J ends lost 0 bases and 2 bases respectively, with 12 bases between them. Germline V CDR1 and CDR2: SGHRS, YFSETQ. CDR3 DNA sequence: TGCGCCAGCAGCTTGGCCGTGGGGGCCGCTGGAAACACCATATATTTT. It codes for CASSLAVGAAGNTIYF.

V is TRBV9 and J is TRBJ2-7, with 10 bases aligning to TRBD1. This CDR3 contains 18 residues. Trimming removed 0 bases from V and 2 bases from J; junction bases left unmatched: 11. Per germline, CDR1 SGDLS and CDR2 YYNGEE. CDR3 sequence reads: CASSVGRQGARAPYEQYF. The CDR3 DNA is TGTGCCAGCAGCGTAGGTCGACAGGGGGCGCGAGCCCCCTACGAGCAGTACTTC.

The table lists this clone with a few counts. J is TRBJ2-7 and V is TRBV28; 9 bases fit TRBD1. The CDR3 is made up of 15 amino acids. CDR1 MDHEN and CDR2 SYDVKM come from the germline V gene. Unmatched junction bases numbered 8, after V lost 5 bases and J lost 3 bases. In DNA, the CDR3 is TGTGCCAGCAGTCCCTGGACAGGGGCGCACTACGAGCAGTACTTC. Translated, it gives CASSPWTGAHYEQYF.

This sequence joins TRBV13 and TRBJ2-5, with 8 bases aligning to TRBD1. The J call may be incorrect, as the DNA end agrees better with TRBJ2-7. CDR3 length: 14 amino acids. Germline CDR1 reads PRHDT; CDR2 reads FYEKMQ (reference sequence). The CDR3 loop is CASSSQGAPYEQYF. The CDR3 bases are TGTGCCAGCAGCTCCCAGGGGGCACCCTACGAGCAGTACTTC.

The V call is TRBV6-1, the J call TRBJ1-2; a weak D match, TRBD1 (6 bases). Germline-derived CDR1 and CDR2 are MNHNS and SASEGT. This CDR3 spans 16 amino acids. V was shortened by 0 bases and J by 3 bases, with 14 bases between the two germline ends. The CDR3 loop reads CASSEAIRTAYYGYTF. As DNA, the CDR3 is TGTGCCAGCAGTGAAGCCATAAGGACAGCTTACTATGGCTACACCTTC.

This clone was found once. This rearrangement joins TRBV15 to TRBJ1-2; D is ambiguous. Germline V gene sequence: CDR1 LNHNV, CDR2 YYDKDF (reference sequence). Trimming took off 3 bases at V and 8 bases at J, with 10 bases between the two ends. This CDR3 is 12 amino acids long. The CDR3 DNA reads TGTGCCACCAGCAGGAGCGACGGCGGCTACACCTTC. Protein: CATSRSDGGYTF.

This chain connects TRBV19 to TRBJ1-2; D perhaps matches TRBD1 (6 bases). This CDR3 is 14 amino acids long. CDR1 is LNHDA and CDR2 is SQIVND in the germline V gene (reference sequence). The V end was cut by 4 bases, the J end by 5 bases, with 14 bases between. The CDR3 DNA follows: TGTGCCAGTAGTACACAGGGTAAGCTTTATGGCTACACCTTC. Translating gives CASSTQGKLYGYTF.

The chain is built from TRBV20-1 and TRBJ1-2; D is perhaps TRBD1 (6 bases). The J call is doubtful: the DNA matches TRBJ2-5 better. The CDR3 has 11 residues. Germline-derived CDR1 and CDR2 are DFQATT and SNEGSKA (reference sequence). CDR3 amino acids: CSARGAGAQYF. The CDR3 nucleotides read TGCAGTGCTAGGGGCGCAGGGGCCCAGTACTTC.

The V call is TRBV5-1, the J call TRBJ1-1; no firm D call. Germline-derived CDR1 and CDR2 are SGHRS and YFSETQ. V lost 0 bases, J lost 2 bases, and 11 bases lay in between. The CDR3 is made up of 15 amino acids. CDR3 residues: CASSLALGDNTEAFF. In DNA form, the CDR3 reads TGCGCCAGCAGCTTGGCCTTAGGAGATAACACTGAAGCTTTCTTT.

The V call is TRBV9, the J call TRBJ1-2; a weak D match, TRBD1 (5 bases). Trimming pared 3 bases from V and 0 bases from J, leaving 12 bases between. This CDR3 region has 15 residues. Germline V gene lookup returns CDR1 SGDLS and CDR2 YYNGEE. For the CDR3, the DNA is TGTGCCAGCAGCGCCCGGACACAAGCTAACTATGGCTACACCTTC. Protein sequence: CASSARTQANYGYTF. The variable domain in full, with the rest retrieved from reference TRBV9 and TRBJ1-2, is DSGVTQTPKHLITATGQRVTLRCSPRSGDLSVYWYQQSLDQGLQFLIQYYNGEERAKGNILERFSAQQFPDLHSELNLSSLELGDSALYFCASSARTQANYGYTFGSGTRLTVV.

This clone showed up just a few times. J is TRBJ2-7 and V is TRBV19, with 9 bases identical to TRBD2. This CDR3 has 15 residues. V trimming: 7 bases; J trimming: 1 base; junction bases outside the gene matches: 8. Germline CDR1 and CDR2: LNHDA and SQIVND (reference sequence). CDR3: CASTPSGVSSYEQYF. Here the CDR3 DNA reads TGTGCCAGTACCCCTAGCGGGGTATCGTCCTACGAGCAGTACTTC.

The V gene is TRBV5-4, the J gene TRBJ1-1; no definite D call. This CDR3 contains 14 residues. V lost 0 bases and J lost 5, with 11 bases in between. CDR1 and CDR2 (germline): SGHNT, YYREEE (reference sequence). The CDR3 DNA follows: TGTGCCAGCAGCTTGGAGAGGGTGGGGACTGAAGCTTTCTTT. Amino acid sequence: CASSLERVGTEAFF. The entire variable domain, with the rest obtained from reference TRBV5-4 and TRBJ1-1, is as follows: ETGVTQSPTHLIKTRGQQVTLRCSSQSGHNTVSWYQQALGQGPQFIFQYYREEENGRGNFPPRFSGLQFPNYSSELNVNALELDDSALYLCASSLERVGTEAFFGQGTRLTVV.

This sequence joins TRBV7-8 and TRBJ1-5; no clear D. Trimming took off 5 bases at V and 8 bases at J, with 16 bases between the two ends. Germline values: CDR1 SGHVS, CDR2 FQNEAQ. CDR3 size: 14 residues. The CDR3 coding sequence is TGTGCCAGCAGCCCCGGTCAAGGTCGGGAGCCCCAGCATTTT. This gives the protein CASSPGQGREPQHF.

This rearrangement joins TRBV5-1 to TRBJ2-1, with D tentatively TRBD1 (6 bases). From germline, CDR1 is SGHRS and CDR2 YFSETQ. Trimming removed 1 base from V and 9 bases from J, with 17 bases in between. This CDR3 contains 15 residues. CDR3 protein: CASSLSGQVGGEQFF. In nucleotides, the CDR3 is TGCGCCAGCAGCTTGTCGGGACAAGTAGGCGGTGAGCAGTTCTTC. The entire variable domain, with the rest obtained from reference TRBV5-1 and TRBJ2-1, is as follows: KAGVTQTPRYLIKTRGQQVTLSCSPISGHRSVSWYQQTPGQGLQFLFEYFSETQRNKGNFPGRFSGRQFSNSRSEMNVSTLELGDSALYLCASSLSGQVGGEQFFGPGTRLTVL.

The rearrangement uses TRBV4-2 and TRBJ1-3, with TRBD1 matching 7 bases. This CDR3 has 18 residues. V dropped 2 bases and J dropped 5; count of bases not matched to a gene: 15. Looked up from germline, CDR1 is LGHNA and CDR2 is YNFKEQ. CDR3: CASSQYITGTAERNTIYF. CDR3 nucleotides: TGTGCCAGCAGCCAATACATTACCGGGACAGCCGAAAGAAACACCATATATTTT.

Only a few counts were recorded for this clone. This chain connects TRBV5-1 to TRBJ2-1; the match to TRBD1 covers 9 bases. Germline V CDR1 and CDR2: SGHRS, YFSETQ. The CDR3 is 17 residues long. Trimming at V came to 4 bases and at J to 0 bases, leaving 8 bases not matched to a gene. This CDR3 reads CASSARTGASSYNEQFF. The CDR3 coding sequence is TGCGCCAGCAGCGCTCGGACAGGGGCGAGCTCCTACAATGAGCAGTTCTTC.